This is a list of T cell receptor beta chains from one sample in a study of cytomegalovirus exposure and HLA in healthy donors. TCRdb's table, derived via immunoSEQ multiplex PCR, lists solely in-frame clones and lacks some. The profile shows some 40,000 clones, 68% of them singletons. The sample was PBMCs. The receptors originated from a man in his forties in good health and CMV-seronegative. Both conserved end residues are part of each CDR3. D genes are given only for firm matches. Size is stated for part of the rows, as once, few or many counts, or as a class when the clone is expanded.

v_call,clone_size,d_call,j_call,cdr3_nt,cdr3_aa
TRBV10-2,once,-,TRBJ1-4,TGCGCCAGCAGTACCGGGACATATCATGAAAAACTGTTTTTT,CASSTGTYHEKLFF
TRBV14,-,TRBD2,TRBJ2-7,TGTGCCAGCAGCTGGAGCGGGGGGGCCAGCGAGCAGTACTTC,CASSWSGGASEQYF
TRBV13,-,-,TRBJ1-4,TGTGCCAGCAGCCTCGGGACAATAACTAATGAAAAACTGTTTTTT,CASSLGTITNEKLFF
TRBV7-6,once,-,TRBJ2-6,TGTGCCAGCAGCCCCTCAGGGGGGACTGGGGCCAACGTCCTGACTTTC,CASSPSGGTGANVLTF
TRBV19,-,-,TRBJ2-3,TGTGCCAGTAGTGCGGGACCCGACGCAGATACGCAGTATTTT,CASSAGPDADTQYF
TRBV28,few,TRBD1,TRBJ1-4,TGTGCCAGCAGTCTGGGGACAGGGGTAAATGAAAAACTGTTTTTT,CASSLGTGVNEKLFF
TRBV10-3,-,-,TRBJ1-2,TGTGCCATCAGTGACGGCAGGGCATTGGATGGCTACACCTTC,CAISDGRALDGYTF
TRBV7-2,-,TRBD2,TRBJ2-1,TGTGCCAGCAGCCCCAATGGCGGGGGGAACAATGAGCAGTTCTTC,CASSPNGGGNNEQFF
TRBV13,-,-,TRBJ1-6,TGTGCCAGCAGCTCCAGGGGAAGCTCACCCCTCCACTTT,CASSSRGSSPLHF
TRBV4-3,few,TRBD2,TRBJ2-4,TGCGCCAGCAGCCAAGAGGGGGGCACTAGCGGGGGGACTCTAGCCAAAAACATTCAGTACTTC,CASSQEGGTSGGTLAKNIQYF
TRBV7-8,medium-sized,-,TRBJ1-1,TGTGCCAGCAGCAACACGTTGGGGGGCGGGGGGAACACTGAAGCTTTCTTT,CASSNTLGGGGNTEAFF
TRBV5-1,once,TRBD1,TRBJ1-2,TGCGCCAGCAGCTACGGGACAGGGGTTAGGATAGACTATGGCTACACCTTC,CASSYGTGVRIDYGYTF
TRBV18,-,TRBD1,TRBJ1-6,TGTGCCAGCTCACCGGGACAGCAAAATTCACCCCTCCACTTT,CASSPGQQNSPLHF
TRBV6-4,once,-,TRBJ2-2,TGTGCCAGCAGTGACACAGGGTTGACCGGGGAGCTGTTTTTT,CASSDTGLTGELFF
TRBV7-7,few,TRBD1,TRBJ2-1,TGTGCTAGCAGCCGGGACAGGGGAAGGGGCAATGAGCAGTTCTTC,CASSRDRGRGNEQFF
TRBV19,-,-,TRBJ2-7,TGTGCCAGCGCCGGGACTTATACCTACGAGCAGTACTTC,CASAGTYTYEQYF
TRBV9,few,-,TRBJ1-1,TGTGCCAGCAGCGTAGCCTGGAACACTGAAGCTTTCTTT,CASSVAWNTEAFF